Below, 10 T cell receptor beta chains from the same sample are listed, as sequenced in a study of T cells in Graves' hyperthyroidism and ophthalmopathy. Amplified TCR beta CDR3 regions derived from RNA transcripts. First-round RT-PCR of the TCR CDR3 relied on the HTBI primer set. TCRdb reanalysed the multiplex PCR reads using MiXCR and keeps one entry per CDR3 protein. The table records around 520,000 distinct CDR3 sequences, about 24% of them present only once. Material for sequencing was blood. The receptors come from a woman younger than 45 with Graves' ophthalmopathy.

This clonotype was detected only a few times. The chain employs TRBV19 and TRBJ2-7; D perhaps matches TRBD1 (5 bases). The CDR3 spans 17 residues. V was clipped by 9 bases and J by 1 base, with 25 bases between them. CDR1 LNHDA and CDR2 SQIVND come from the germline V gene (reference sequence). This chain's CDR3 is CARGVCLQGTFSYEQYF. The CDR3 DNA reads TGTGCCAGAGGGGTTTGTTTGCAGGGTACTTTTTCCTACGAGCAGTACTTC.

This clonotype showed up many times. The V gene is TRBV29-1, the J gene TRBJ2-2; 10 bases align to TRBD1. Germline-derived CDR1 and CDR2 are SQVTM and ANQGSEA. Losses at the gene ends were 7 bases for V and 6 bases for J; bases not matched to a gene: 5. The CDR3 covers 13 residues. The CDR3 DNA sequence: TGCAGCGGCCGGGACAGGGGTGCCGGGGAGCTGTTTTTT. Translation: CSGRDRGAGELFF.

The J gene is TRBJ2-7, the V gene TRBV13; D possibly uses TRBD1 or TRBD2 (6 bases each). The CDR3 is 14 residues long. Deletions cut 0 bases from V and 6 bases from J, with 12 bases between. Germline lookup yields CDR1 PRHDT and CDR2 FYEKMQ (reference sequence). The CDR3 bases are TGTGCCAGCAGCTTAGGTGGCGGAGGGGGCGAGCAGTACTTC. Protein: CASSLGGGGGEQYF.

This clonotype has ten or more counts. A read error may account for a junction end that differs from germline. CDR3 in amino acids: CAISGAWETEASF. The CDR3 nucleotides are TGTGCCATCAGTGGGGCCTGGGAAACTGAAGCTTCCTTT. The chain employs TRBV10-3 and TRBJ1-1; D not resolved. This CDR3 region has 13 residues. Germline V gene sequence: CDR1 ENHRY, CDR2 SYGVKD.

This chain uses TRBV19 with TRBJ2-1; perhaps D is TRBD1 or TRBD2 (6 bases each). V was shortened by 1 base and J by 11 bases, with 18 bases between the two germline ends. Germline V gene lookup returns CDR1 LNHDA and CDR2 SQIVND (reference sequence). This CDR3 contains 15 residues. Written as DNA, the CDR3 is TGTGCCAGTAGTATAGCGGGAACGGGGGCGGGGAAGCAGTTCTTC. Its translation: CASSIAGTGAGKQFF.

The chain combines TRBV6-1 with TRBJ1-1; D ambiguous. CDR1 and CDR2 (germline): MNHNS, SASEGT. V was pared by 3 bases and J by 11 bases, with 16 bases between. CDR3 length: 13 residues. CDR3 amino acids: CASSDWSPVAAFF. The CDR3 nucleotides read TGTGCCAGCAGTGACTGGTCCCCAGTGGCGGCTTTCTTT.

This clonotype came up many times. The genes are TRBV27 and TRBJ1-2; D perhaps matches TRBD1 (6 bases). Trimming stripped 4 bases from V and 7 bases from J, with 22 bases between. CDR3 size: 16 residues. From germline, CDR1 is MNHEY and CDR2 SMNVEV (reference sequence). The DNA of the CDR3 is TGTGCCAGCAGTTCTCTTGGACAGTTGTATAGTGTTGGCTACACCTTC. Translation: CASSSLGQLYSVGYTF.

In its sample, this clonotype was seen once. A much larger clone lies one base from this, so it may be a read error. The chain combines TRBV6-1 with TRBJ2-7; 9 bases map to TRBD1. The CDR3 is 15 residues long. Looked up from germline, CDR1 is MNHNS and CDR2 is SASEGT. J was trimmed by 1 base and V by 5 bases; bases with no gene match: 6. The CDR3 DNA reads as TGTGCCAGCAGTCGCCGGGACAGGGAATCCTACGAGCAGTACTTC. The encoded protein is CASSRRDRESYEQYF.

The CDR3 region has the DNA TGTGCCAGCAGTCCTTGGACAGGGGTGGACACTGAAGCTTTCTTT. This codes for CASSPWTGVDTEAFF. V usage is TRBV12-3 or TRBV12-4 and J usage is TRBJ1-1; 9 nucleotides line up with TRBD1. Losses at the gene ends were 5 bases for V and 3 bases for J; bases not matched to a gene: 7. This CDR3 comprises 15 residues.

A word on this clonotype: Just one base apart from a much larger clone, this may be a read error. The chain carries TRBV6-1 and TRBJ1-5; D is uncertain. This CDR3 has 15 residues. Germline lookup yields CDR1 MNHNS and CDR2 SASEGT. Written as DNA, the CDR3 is TGTGCCAGCAATGAATCGGGTGGAGGTTCCCAGCCCCAGCATTTT. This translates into CASNESGGGSQPQHF.